The 26 T cell receptor beta chains presented below share a single source sample, sequenced in a study of T-cell memory formation after mild COVID-19. TCRdb passed the 5' RACE reads through MiXCR, listing each CDR3 protein once. The sample contains some 160,000 distinct CDR3 sequences, 25% to 40% of which appear only once. The sequencing sample was made of PBMCs or a T cell subset sorted from them (not recorded which). These receptors were obtained from an adult woman who had mild COVID-19 (a few samples of this study predate the infection). Cell type and time point are not known.

The chain employs TRBV29-1 and TRBJ2-7; 10 nucleotides align to TRBD1. V shed 6 bases, J shed 0 bases, and the junction held 11 bases outside the gene matches. Germline V CDR1 and CDR2: SQVTM, ANQGSEA. There are 16 residues in the CDR3. This CDR3 reads CSVTPPGQGRSYEQYF. The CDR3 DNA reads as TGCAGCGTGACGCCCCCGGGACAGGGGCGCTCCTACGAGCAGTACTTC.

The chain is built from TRBV20-1 and TRBJ2-7, with D unresolved. V was pared by 3 bases and J by 2 bases, with 5 bases between. This CDR3 has 11 amino acids. CDR1 is DFQATT and CDR2 is SNEGSKA in the germline V gene (reference sequence). This CDR3 is CSASDAYEQYF. In DNA form, the CDR3 reads TGCAGTGCTAGCGATGCCTACGAGCAGTACTTC.

The genes are TRBV3-1 and TRBJ1-2, with 7 bases fitting TRBD1. The J segment lost 7 bases and the V segment lost 5 bases, leaving 7 bases of the junction unmatched. The CDR3 is 13 residues long. Germline V lookup: CDR1 LGHDT, CDR2 YNNKEL (reference sequence). In DNA form, the CDR3 reads TGTGCCAGCAGCGAGGACAGGCATTCTGGCTACACCTTC. This sequence encodes CASSEDRHSGYTF. The complete variable domain, with remaining parts taken from reference TRBV3-1 and TRBJ1-2, reads DTAVSQTPKYLVTQMGNDKSIKCEQNLGHDTMYWYKQDSKKFLKIMFSYNNKELIINETVPNRFSPKSPDKAHLNLHINSLELGDSAVYFCASSEDRHSGYTFGSGTRLTVV.

J is TRBJ1-1 and V is TRBV6-5, with 9 bases that match TRBD1. This CDR3 has 15 amino acids. The germline CDR1 and CDR2 sequences are MNHEY and SVGAGI. The J segment lost 5 bases and the V segment lost 5 bases, leaving 9 bases of the junction unmatched. The CDR3 here is CASSTTQGAKTEAFF. Here the CDR3 DNA reads TGTGCCAGCAGTACCACACAGGGGGCTAAGACTGAAGCTTTCTTT.

This chain connects TRBV9 to TRBJ2-7, with TRBD2 matching over 9 bases. Germline loops: CDR1 SGDLS, CDR2 YYNGEE. The CDR3 totals 16 residues. Trimming took 0 bases from V and 0 from J; bases not matched to a gene: 4. The CDR3: CASSVGGLANSYEQYF. CDR3 DNA sequence: TGTGCCAGCAGCGTAGGGGGACTAGCCAACTCCTACGAGCAGTACTTC.

This clonotype has only a few counts. The V gene is TRBV24-1, the J gene TRBJ2-2; 7 positions agree with TRBD1. Unmatched junction bases numbered 6, after V lost 3 bases and J lost 0 bases. Per germline, CDR1 KGHDR and CDR2 SFDVKD. The CDR3 has 17 residues. Here the CDR3 DNA reads TGTGCCACCAGTGATCCTGGACAGGTCGCGAACACCGGGGAGCTGTTTTTT. Its translation is CATSDPGQVANTGELFF.

The V and J genes are TRBV25-1 and TRBJ1-2, with D maybe TRBD1 (5 bases). The CDR3 has 14 amino acids. The germline CDR1 and CDR2 sequences are MGHDK and SYGVNS. V was shortened by 2 bases and J by 8 bases, with 15 bases between the two germline ends. The CDR3 spells CASSEPLHGGGYTF. The CDR3 region has the DNA TGTGCCAGCAGTGAACCACTACACGGGGGAGGCTACACCTTC.

V usage is TRBV20-1 and J usage is TRBJ2-3, with D tentatively TRBD1 (5 bases). The CDR3 consists of 14 residues. The V gene lost 3 bases and the J gene lost 1 base, with 11 bases spanning the gap. Germline V gene sequence: CDR1 DFQATT, CDR2 SNEGSKA (reference sequence). CDR3 bases: TGCAGTGCTAGGGGGCACCTCGGCACAGATACGCAGTATTTT. Translated, it gives CSARGHLGTDTQYF.

This chain uses TRBV9 with TRBJ2-7; 7 bases are shared with TRBD2. Losses at the gene ends were 0 bases for V and 2 bases for J; bases not matched to a gene: 5. The germline CDR1 and CDR2 sequences are SGDLS and YYNGEE. The CDR3 has 15 residues. CDR3 loop: CASSVAEGGPYEQYF. The CDR3 DNA is TGTGCCAGCAGCGTAGCGGAGGGAGGGCCCTACGAGCAGTACTTC.

The chain joins TRBV15 to TRBJ2-1; no clear D gene. The CDR3 is 14 amino acids. Germline loops: CDR1 LNHNV, CDR2 YYDKDF (reference sequence). V lost 0 bases, J lost 4 bases, and 7 bases lay in between. CDR3 amino acids: CATSRDRDYNEQFF. DNA of the CDR3: TGTGCCACCAGCAGAGATAGAGATTACAATGAGCAGTTCTTC.

This clonotype occurred a few times. The junction and the germline gene differ at one end; a read error may be behind it. V is TRBV6-4 and J is TRBJ2-1, with 8 bases identical to TRBD1. Germline lookup yields CDR1 MRHNA and CDR2 SNTAGT. The CDR3 covers 16 residues. CDR3 coding DNA: TGTGCCAGCAGTGACTCCAGCCCAGGACAGGGTCCCGAATTGGTCTTC. This sequence encodes CASSDSSPGQGPELVF.

This clonotype was detected only a few times. The V call is TRBV20-1, the J call TRBJ1-3; no reliable D call. The CDR3 is made up of 13 amino acids. Germline-derived CDR1 and CDR2 are DFQATT and SNEGSKA (reference sequence). V was cut by 5 bases and J by 4 bases, with 12 bases left in between. CDR3 DNA: TGCAGTGCTTATGCGATGCCAGGAAACACCATATATTTT. Its translation: CSAYAMPGNTIYF.

This rearrangement joins TRBV18 to TRBJ2-7; D is perhaps TRBD2 (6 bases). The V gene lost 4 bases and the J gene lost 5 bases, with 21 bases spanning the gap. CDR3 size: 16 residues. Germline V gene sequence: CDR1 KGHSH, CDR2 LQKENI. The CDR3 DNA reads TGTGCCAGCTCACAGGTTATGACGGGGGTCAGGAACGAGCAGTACTTC. Protein: CASSQVMTGVRNEQYF.

V usage is TRBV6-2 or TRBV6-3 and J usage is TRBJ1-5, with 7 bases aligning to TRBD1. The ends lost 5 bases at V and 15 bases at J; junction bases unmatched: 7. The germline gives CDR1 MNHEY, CDR2 SVGEGT. CDR3 length: 11 residues. CDR3: CASSLGDSTHF. Here the CDR3 DNA reads TGTGCCAGCAGTCTCGGGGACAGTACGCATTTT.

This rearrangement joins TRBV7-8 to TRBJ1-5; D is ambiguous. Between the trimmed V and J ends, which lost 5 bases and 5 bases, there was a span of 16 bases. Germline CDR1 is SGHVS and CDR2 is FQNEAQ. This CDR3 is 15 amino acids long. DNA for the CDR3: TGTGCCAGCAGCCAGAGGCGTTGGGTAGATCAGCCCCAGCATTTT. Its translation is CASSQRRWVDQPQHF.

The chain couples TRBV29-1 to TRBJ1-2; tentative D call: TRBD1 (6 bases). Per the germline V gene, CDR1 is SQVTM and CDR2 is ANQGSEA. V gave up 6 bases and J gave up 4 bases, with 21 bases separating them. This CDR3 comprises 15 residues. The CDR3 nucleotides read TGCAGCGTCGCGGGCGTTCCTGACAGGATCTATGGCTACACCTTC. Translating gives CSVAGVPDRIYGYTF.

The chain links TRBV5-1 to TRBJ2-7, with 9 bases fitting TRBD2. Germline lookup yields CDR1 SGHRS and CDR2 YFSETQ. The junction had 6 bases not matched to a gene; V was cut back by 5 bases and J by 3 bases. The CDR3 covers 14 residues. CDR3 residues: CASSRLAGNYEQYF. CDR3 nucleotides: TGCGCCAGCAGTCGGCTAGCGGGGAACTACGAGCAGTACTTC.

The V call is TRBV7-6, the J call TRBJ2-1; 7 nucleotides agree with TRBD2. Germline CDR1 reads SGHVS; CDR2 reads FNYEAQ. V was clipped by 4 bases and J by 8 bases; unmatched bases: 14. CDR3 length equals 16 residues. CDR3 protein: CASSSAGEGSIDEQFF. The DNA for the CDR3 is TGTGCCAGCAGCTCCGCCGGGGAGGGATCTATAGATGAGCAGTTCTTC.

This clonotype was counted a few times. The chain joins TRBV5-1 to TRBJ1-4, with 7 bases identical to TRBD1. J was trimmed by 8 bases and V by 2 bases; bases with no gene match: 9. The germline V gene encodes CDR1 SGHRS and CDR2 YFSETQ. The CDR3 runs to 15 residues. This chain's CDR3 is CASSFDPDREEKLFF. CDR3 nucleotide sequence: TGCGCCAGCAGCTTTGACCCCGACAGGGAGGAAAAACTGTTTTTT.

The chain couples TRBV19 to TRBJ1-1, with 7 nucleotides matching TRBD1. Trimming at V came to 5 bases and at J to 1 base, leaving 16 bases not matched to a gene. The CDR3 has 18 amino acids. Germline V gene lookup returns CDR1 LNHDA and CDR2 SQIVND (reference sequence). The CDR3 sequence: CASSPLLGQAEWNTEAFF. In DNA, the CDR3 is TGTGCCAGTAGTCCGCTCCTCGGACAGGCGGAGTGGAACACTGAAGCTTTCTTT. Full variable domain (missing parts from reference TRBV19 and TRBJ1-1): DGGITQSPKYLFRKEGQNVTLSCEQNLNHDAMYWYRQDPGQGLRLIYYSQIVNDFQKGDIAEGYSVSREKKESFPLTVTSAQKNPTAFYLCASSPLLGQAEWNTEAFFGQGTRLTVV.

This clonotype was seen only once. The V and J genes are TRBV4-1 and TRBJ1-6; D gene uncertain. The CDR3 runs to 13 residues. Germline CDR1 and CDR2: MGHRA and YSYEKL. Trimming shortened V by 0 bases and J by 9 bases, and 6 bases separated the two germline ends. CDR3 residues: CASSQDHGSPLHF. CDR3 DNA sequence: TGCGCCAGCAGCCAAGATCACGGTTCACCCCTCCACTTT.

CDR3 DNA: TGTGCCAGCTCAACCCGCCAGACAGGGAGAACAGATACGCAGTATTTT. Amino acid sequence: CASSTRQTGRTDTQYF. The chain recombines TRBV18 with TRBJ2-3; TRBD1 matches 7 bases. J lost 3 bases, V lost 5 bases, and 11 bases had no gene match. Germline V gene data show CDR1 as KGHSH and CDR2 as LQKENI. The CDR3 totals 16 residues.

The chain links TRBV12-3 or TRBV12-4 to TRBJ1-5; D may be TRBD1 (6 bases). The CDR3 has 18 residues. V lost 6 bases, J lost 1 base, and 22 bases lay in between. CDR3: CASSRPGATGLSNQPQHF. Written as DNA, the CDR3 is TGTGCCAGCAGCCGACCGGGGGCCACCGGATTAAGCAATCAGCCCCAGCATTTT.

The chain couples TRBV23-1 to TRBJ2-2; 7 positions match TRBD1. TRBV23-1 is labeled an ORF, and its function is uncertain. The ends lost 7 bases at V and 6 bases at J; junction bases unmatched: 11. The CDR3 covers 15 residues. The DNA of the CDR3 is TGCGCCAGCACTGATCCGACAGGGTGGTCCGGGGAGCTGTTTTTT. This encodes CASTDPTGWSGELFF.

The sample holds one count of this clonotype. This sequence joins TRBV3-1 and TRBJ2-1, with 12 bases that match TRBD2. J was trimmed by 14 bases and V by 1 base; bases with no gene match: 6. This CDR3 has 14 amino acids. Germline CDR1 LGHDT, CDR2 YNNKEL (reference sequence). This chain's CDR3 is CASSQVASGGAKFF. The CDR3 DNA is TGTGCCAGCAGCCAAGTGGCTAGCGGGGGGGCAAAGTTCTTC.

The chain has TRBV5-6 and TRBJ2-2, with D hard to call. CDR3 length: 14 amino acids. Trimming took off 2 bases at V and 4 bases at J, with 9 bases between the two ends. Germline V lookup: CDR1 SGHDT, CDR2 YYEEEE. CDR3: CASSFLGPTGELFF. The CDR3 DNA reads as TGTGCCAGCAGCTTCCTCGGGCCCACCGGGGAGCTGTTTTTT.